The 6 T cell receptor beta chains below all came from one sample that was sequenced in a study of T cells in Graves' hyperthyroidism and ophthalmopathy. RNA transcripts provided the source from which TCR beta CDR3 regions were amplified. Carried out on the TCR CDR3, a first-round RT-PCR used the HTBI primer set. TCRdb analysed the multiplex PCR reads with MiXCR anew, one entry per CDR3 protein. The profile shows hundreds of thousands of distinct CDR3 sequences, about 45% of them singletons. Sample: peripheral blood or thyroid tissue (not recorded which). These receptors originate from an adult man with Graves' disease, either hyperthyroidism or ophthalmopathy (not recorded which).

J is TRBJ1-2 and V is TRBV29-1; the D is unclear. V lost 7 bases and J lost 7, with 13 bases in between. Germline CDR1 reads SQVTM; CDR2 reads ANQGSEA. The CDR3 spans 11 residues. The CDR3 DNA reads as TGCAGCGGGATCTTAGCTGGTGGCTACACCTTC. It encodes CSGILAGGYTF.

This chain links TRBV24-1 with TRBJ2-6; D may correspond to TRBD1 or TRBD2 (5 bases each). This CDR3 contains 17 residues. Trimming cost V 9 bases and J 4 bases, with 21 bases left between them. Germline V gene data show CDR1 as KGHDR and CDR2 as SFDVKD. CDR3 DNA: TGTGCCACCCAAGGTCGTCGGGGACCGTCAGGGGCCAACGTCCTGACTTTC. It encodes CATQGRRGPSGANVLTF.

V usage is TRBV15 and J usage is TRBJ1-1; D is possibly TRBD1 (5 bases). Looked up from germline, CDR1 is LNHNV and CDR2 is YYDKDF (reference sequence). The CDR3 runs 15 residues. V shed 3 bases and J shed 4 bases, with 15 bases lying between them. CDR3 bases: TGTGCCACCAGCAGTGAACGGCAGGGACCCACTGAAGCTTTCTTT. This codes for CATSSERQGPTEAFF.

The CDR3 coding sequence is TGCGCCAGCAGCTTGGCCAAGGCAGAAAAACTGTTTTTT. Encoded protein: CASSLAKAEKLFF. The V gene is TRBV5-1, the J gene TRBJ1-4, with D unclear. Germline V gene lookup returns CDR1 SGHRS and CDR2 YFSETQ. The germline V and J ends were trimmed by 0 bases and 8 bases, with 8 bases remaining between them. This CDR3 contains 13 residues.

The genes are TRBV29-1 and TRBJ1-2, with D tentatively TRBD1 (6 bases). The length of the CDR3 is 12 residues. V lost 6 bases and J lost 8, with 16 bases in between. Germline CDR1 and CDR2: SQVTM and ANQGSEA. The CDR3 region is CSVIRGKYGYTF. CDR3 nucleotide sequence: TGCAGCGTGATCAGGGGAAAGTACGGCTACACCTTC.

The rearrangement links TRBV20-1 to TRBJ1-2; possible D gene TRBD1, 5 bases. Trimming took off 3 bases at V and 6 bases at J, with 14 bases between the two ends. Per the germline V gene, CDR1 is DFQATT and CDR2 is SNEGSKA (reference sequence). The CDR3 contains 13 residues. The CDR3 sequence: CSASRAQGDGYTF. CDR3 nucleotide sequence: TGCAGTGCTAGCCGGGCCCAGGGCGATGGCTACACCTTC.